One and the same sample provided the 23 T cell receptor beta chains below, sequenced in a study of PD-1 blockade in classical Hodgkin lymphoma. The table came from immunoSEQ multiplex PCR; TCRdb's copy has only in-frame clones and leaves some out. Among about 64,000 clones, about 92% were seen once, and the ten largest hold 8%. Time point reported: cycle 4 day 1 (C4D1), after less than 7 weeks of nivolumab. Relapse was seen in all patients after autologous stem cell transplantation, and brentuximab vedotin exposure was variable. The sequences come from peripheral blood mononuclear cells (PBMCs), collected before the fourth cycle of nivolumab. The receptors shown here come from a human donor with classical Hodgkin lymphoma.

The rearrangement links TRBV19 to TRBJ1-4; D remains ambiguous. Germline V gene data show CDR1 as LNHDA and CDR2 as SQIVND (reference sequence). V was cut by 1 base and J by 7 bases, with 7 bases left in between. This CDR3 is 13 amino acids long. The chain's CDR3 is CASSIGRLEKLFF. As DNA, the CDR3 is TGTGCCAGTAGTATAGGACGCCTTGAAAAACTGTTTTTT.

Remarks on this clone: The junction and the germline gene differ at one end; a read error may be behind it. This sequence joins TRBV5-4 and TRBJ2-6, with a weak D call TRBD2 (6 bases). The length of the CDR3 is 15 residues. Germline V CDR1 and CDR2: SGHNT, YYREEE (reference sequence). This chain's CDR3 is CASTLGGSGANVLTF. CDR3 nucleotide sequence: TGTGCCAGCACCTTGGGGGGTTCTGGGGCCAACGTCCTGACTTTC.

The CDR3 DNA is TGTGCCAGCAGTTTCGGTCCGAGCACAGATACGCAGTATTTT. This gives the protein CASSFGPSTDTQYF. The chain employs TRBV28 and TRBJ2-3, with D uncertain. Germline V gene lookup returns CDR1 MDHEN and CDR2 SYDVKM. The CDR3 runs to 14 residues. With 3 bases removed from V and 0 bases from J, the gap between germline ends came to 7 bases.

The chain carries TRBV10-3 and TRBJ1-5; D might be TRBD1 (5 bases). From germline, CDR1 is ENHRY and CDR2 SYGVKD. This CDR3 region has 16 residues. The ends were cut back, 6 bases at V and 5 bases at J, with 20 bases in the middle. CDR3 nucleotides: TGTGCCATCAGCCCGGGACTTAGGGGTGGGGATCAGCCCCAGCATTTT. This sequence encodes CAISPGLRGGDQPQHF.

The rearrangement links TRBV5-4 to TRBJ2-1; the match to TRBD2 covers 12 bases. Germline loops: CDR1 SGHNT, CDR2 YYREEE (reference sequence). V lost 3 bases and J lost 6; bases outside the gene matches: 7. The CDR3 contains 16 residues. CDR3 loop: CASSSYPSGGANEQFF. In DNA, the CDR3 is TGTGCCAGCAGCTCCTACCCTAGCGGGGGGGCCAATGAGCAGTTCTTC.

This clone was observed once. The chain carries TRBV6-6 and TRBJ2-5; a weak D match, TRBD2 (5 bases). Germline V gives CDR1 MNHNY, CDR2 SVGAGI (reference sequence). The CDR3 has 14 amino acids. Trimming took 2 bases from V and 2 from J, leaving 9 bases between them. The CDR3 is CASSYGRLQETQYF. The CDR3 bases are TGTGCCAGCAGTTACGGCCGACTACAAGAGACCCAGTACTTC.

In this sample, this clone turned up once. The V call is TRBV5-6, the J call TRBJ2-1; 8 bases fit TRBD1. Per the germline V gene, CDR1 is SGHDT and CDR2 is YYEEEE. With 4 bases clipped from V and 9 bases from J, the junction kept 9 bases outside the gene matches. CDR3 length: 14 residues. The chain's CDR3 is CASSPRTGRGEQFF. In DNA, the CDR3 is TGTGCCAGCAGCCCGAGGACAGGGCGGGGTGAGCAGTTCTTC.

The genes are TRBV28 and TRBJ2-7; the match to TRBD2 covers 8 bases. Unmatched junction bases numbered 11, after V lost 7 bases and J lost 3 bases. The CDR3 runs to 15 residues. Germline CDR1 reads MDHEN; CDR2 reads SYDVKM. The CDR3 coding sequence is TGTGCCAGCACCACCCCCACTAGCGGTATCTACGAGCAGTACTTC. Its translation: CASTTPTSGIYEQYF. Complete variable domain (other parts from reference TRBV28 and TRBJ2-7): DVKVTQSSRYLVKRTGEKVFLECVQDMDHENMFWYRQDPGLGLRLIYFSYDVKMKEKGDIPEGYSVSREKKERFSLILESASTNQTSMYLCASTTPTSGIYEQYFGPGTRLTVT.

V and J are TRBV28 and TRBJ1-5, with D possibly matching TRBD1 (6 bases). V dropped 1 base and J dropped 4 bases, with 14 bases sitting between them. This CDR3 comprises 16 residues. In germline, CDR1 is MDHEN, CDR2 SYDVKM. CDR3 coding DNA: TGTGCCAGCAGTTTATTAAGAGGACAGAGTAATCAGCCCCAGCATTTT. Its protein product is CASSLLRGQSNQPQHF.

This sequence joins TRBV7-9 and TRBJ2-3; the D gene is possibly TRBD2 (5 bases). V lost 5 bases, J lost 0 bases, and 9 bases lay in between. Germline assignment: CDR1 SEHNR and CDR2 FQNEAQ (reference sequence). The CDR3 covers 14 residues. The CDR3 nucleotides are TGTGCCAGCAGCCGGACTCGAAGCACAGATACGCAGTATTTT. Its translation: CASSRTRSTDTQYF.

The gene calls are TRBV28 and TRBJ2-7, with TRBD1 identical over 8 bases. Germline V gene sequence: CDR1 MDHEN, CDR2 SYDVKM. This CDR3 comprises 15 residues. V was pared by 7 bases and J by 0 bases, with 8 bases of the junction left unmatched. The CDR3 loop is CASNLGQGVSYEQYF. CDR3 in DNA: TGTGCCAGCAACCTCGGACAGGGTGTCTCCTACGAGCAGTACTTC.

This clone came up once. This sequence joins TRBV5-1 and TRBJ1-1, with D possibly TRBD1 on 6 matching bases. V lost 2 bases to trimming and J lost 2 bases, with 10 bases between them. This CDR3 has 14 residues. CDR1 and CDR2 (germline): SGHRS, YFSETQ. The DNA for the CDR3 is TGCGCCAGCAGCTTCGGACAGTTCAACACTGAAGCTTTCTTT. Amino acids: CASSFGQFNTEAFF.

This clone was observed a few times. This rearrangement joins TRBV11-2 to TRBJ2-2; D perhaps matches TRBD2 (5 bases). Trimming cost V 1 base and J 0 bases, with 9 bases left between them. CDR1 and CDR2 from the germline V gene are SGHAT and FQNNGV. The CDR3 is made up of 16 amino acids. The CDR3 DNA follows: TGTGCCAGCAGCTTAGGACTACCTCCGAACACCGGGGAGCTGTTTTTT. Translating it yields CASSLGLPPNTGELFF.

The chain has TRBV10-3 and TRBJ2-5; D unresolved. Germline V gene data show CDR1 as ENHRY and CDR2 as SYGVKD. This CDR3 comprises 13 residues. Between the trimmed V and J ends, which lost 3 bases and 3 bases, there was a span of 8 bases. The CDR3 DNA reads as TGTGCCATCAGTGATGGAGAGAAAGAGACCCAGTACTTC. This translates into CAISDGEKETQYF.

V and J are TRBV2 and TRBJ2-3; D is unresolved. The CDR3 is made up of 14 amino acids. Germline CDR1 is SNHLY and CDR2 is FYNNEI. V lost 4 bases and J 2 bases, leaving 10 bases between the germline ends. Written as DNA, the CDR3 is TGTGCCAGCAGTGGAACCTTATACACAGATACGCAGTATTTT. It translates to CASSGTLYTDTQYF. Complete variable domain (other parts from reference TRBV2 and TRBJ2-3): EPEVTQTPSHQVTQMGQEVILRCVPISNHLYFYWYRQILGQKVEFLVSFYNNEISEKSEIFDDQFSVERPDGSNFTLKIRSTKLEDSAMYFCASSGTLYTDTQYFGPGTRLTVL.

The chain links TRBV9 to TRBJ2-2; tentatively, D is TRBD2 (6 bases). The CDR3 is 15 residues long. Germline CDR1 is SGDLS and CDR2 is YYNGEE. The ends were cut back, 3 bases at V and 4 bases at J, with 13 bases in the middle. This CDR3 reads CASSAAGTSTGELFF. CDR3 sequence (DNA): TGTGCCAGCAGCGCTGCCGGGACTTCCACCGGGGAGCTGTTTTTT. Drawing the rest from reference TRBV9 and TRBJ2-2, the complete variable domain is DSGVTQTPKHLITATGQRVTLRCSPRSGDLSVYWYQQSLDQGLQFLIQYYNGEERAKGNILERFSAQQFPDLHSELNLSSLELGDSALYFCASSAAGTSTGELFFGEGSRLTVL.

The chain links TRBV11-3 to TRBJ2-2, with 8 bases identical to TRBD1. V gave up 5 bases and J gave up 6 bases; unmatched junction bases: 5. The CDR3 is 14 residues long. In germline, CDR1 is SGHNT, CDR2 YENEEA. The DNA of the CDR3 is TGTGCCAGCAGCCGGACAGGGTTTCCCGGGGAGCTGTTTTTT. Translating gives CASSRTGFPGELFF.

The chain employs TRBV4-1 and TRBJ2-4; 12 bases line up with TRBD1. The germline gives CDR1 MGHRA, CDR2 YSYEKL. V was pared by 4 bases and J by 5 bases, with 9 bases of the junction left unmatched. This CDR3 comprises 17 residues. The CDR3, as DNA: TGCGCCAGCAGCCCCGAGGGGTGGGACAGGGGGCAAAACATTCAGTACTTC. Protein: CASSPEGWDRGQNIQYF.

In nucleotides, the CDR3 is TGCGCCAGCAGCCAAGAACTAGCGGGAGGCTCGCAGTTCTTC. As protein: CASSQELAGGSQFF. This chain connects TRBV4-1 to TRBJ2-1; TRBD2 aligns across 12 bases. Germline CDR1 MGHRA, CDR2 YSYEKL. This CDR3 region has 14 residues. Unmatched junction bases numbered 3, after V lost 0 bases and J lost 12 bases.

The J gene is TRBJ2-7, the V gene TRBV11-2; D assignment may be TRBD1 or TRBD2 (5 bases each). V lost 5 bases, J lost 2 bases, and 16 bases lay in between. The CDR3 extends over 15 amino acids. Germline CDR1 reads SGHAT; CDR2 reads FQNNGV. CDR3 protein: CASSRHPGTTYEQYF. The CDR3 DNA is TGTGCCAGCAGCCGTCATCCCGGGACGACCTACGAGCAGTACTTC.

This rearrangement joins TRBV4-1 to TRBJ1-5; perhaps TRBD1 as D (6 bases). The CDR3 loop spans 14 amino acids. CDR1 is MGHRA, CDR2 YSYEKL, per germline. The V gene lost 4 bases and the J gene lost 3 bases, with 10 bases spanning the gap. CDR3 residues: CASSPRDNNQPQHF. The CDR3 DNA follows: TGCGCCAGCAGCCCGCGGGACAACAATCAGCCCCAGCATTTT.

The rearrangement uses TRBV11-2 and TRBJ1-5; D uncertain. V shed 0 bases and J shed 3 bases, with 0 bases lying between them. Germline V CDR1 and CDR2: SGHAT, FQNNGV. The CDR3 contains 12 residues. CDR3 sequence (DNA): TGTGCCAGCAGCTTAGACAATCAGCCCCAGCATTTT. It specifies CASSLDNQPQHF. Drawing the rest from reference TRBV11-2 and TRBJ1-5, the complete variable domain is EAGVAQSPRYKIIEKRQSVAFWCNPISGHATLYWYQQILGQGPKLLIQFQNNGVVDDSQLPKDRFSAERLKGVDSTLKIQPAKLEDSAVYLCASSLDNQPQHFGDGTRLSIL.

CDR3 sequence reads: CASSPDEGIWNEQFF. The CDR3 nucleotides are TGTGCCAGCTCACCAGATGAAGGGATCTGGAATGAGCAGTTCTTC. This chain connects TRBV18 to TRBJ2-1; D is undetermined. V was pared by 2 bases and J by 7 bases, with 15 bases between. The CDR3 has 15 residues. From germline, CDR1 is KGHSH and CDR2 LQKENI.